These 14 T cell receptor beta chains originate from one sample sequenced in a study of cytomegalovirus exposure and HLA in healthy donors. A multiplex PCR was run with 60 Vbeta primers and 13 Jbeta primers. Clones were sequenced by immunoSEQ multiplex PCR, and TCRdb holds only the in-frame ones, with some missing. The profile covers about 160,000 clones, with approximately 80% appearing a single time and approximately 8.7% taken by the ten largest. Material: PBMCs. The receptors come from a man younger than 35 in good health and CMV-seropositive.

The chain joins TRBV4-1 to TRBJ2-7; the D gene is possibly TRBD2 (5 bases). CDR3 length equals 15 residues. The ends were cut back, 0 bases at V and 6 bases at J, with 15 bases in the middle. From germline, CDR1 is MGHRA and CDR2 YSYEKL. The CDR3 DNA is TGCGCCAGCAGCCAAGAATGGCGGACTCGGGGCGAGCAGTACTTC. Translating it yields CASSQEWRTRGEQYF.

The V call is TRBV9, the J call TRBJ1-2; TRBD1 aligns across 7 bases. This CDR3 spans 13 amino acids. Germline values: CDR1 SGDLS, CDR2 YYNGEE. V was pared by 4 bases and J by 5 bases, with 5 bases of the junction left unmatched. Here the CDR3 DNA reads TGTGCCAGCAGCCAGGGACAGATATATGGCTACACCTTC. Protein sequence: CASSQGQIYGYTF.

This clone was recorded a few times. In DNA form, the CDR3 reads TGCAGCGTTGGGGGCCTCCACAGGGGACACAGCTCCTACAATGAGCAGTTCTTC. Translating it yields CSVGGLHRGHSSYNEQFF. The J gene is TRBJ2-1, the V gene TRBV29-1, with TRBD1 identical over 7 bases. CDR1 is SQVTM, CDR2 ANQGSEA, per germline. The V segment lost 4 bases and the J segment 0 bases; nucleotides outside the gene matches: 15. The CDR3 runs to 18 residues.

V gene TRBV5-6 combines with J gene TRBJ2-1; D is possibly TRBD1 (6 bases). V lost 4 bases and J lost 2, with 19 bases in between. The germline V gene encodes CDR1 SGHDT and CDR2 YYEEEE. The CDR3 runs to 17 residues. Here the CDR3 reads CASSPGGASITYNEQFF. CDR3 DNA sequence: TGTGCCAGCAGCCCTGGGGGCGCGTCTATCACCTACAATGAGCAGTTCTTC. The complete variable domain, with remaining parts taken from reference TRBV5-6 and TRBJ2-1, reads DAGVTQSPTHLIKTRGQQVTLRCSPKSGHDTVSWYQQALGQGPQFIFQYYEEEERQRGNFPDRFSGHQFPNYSSELNVNALLLGDSALYLCASSPGGASITYNEQFFGPGTRLTVL.

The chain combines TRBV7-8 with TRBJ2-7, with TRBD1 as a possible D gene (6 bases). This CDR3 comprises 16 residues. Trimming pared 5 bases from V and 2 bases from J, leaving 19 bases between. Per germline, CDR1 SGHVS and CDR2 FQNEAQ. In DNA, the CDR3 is TGTGCCAGCAGCCCAACAGGGACCGAGTTACCCTACGAGCAGTACTTC. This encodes CASSPTGTELPYEQYF. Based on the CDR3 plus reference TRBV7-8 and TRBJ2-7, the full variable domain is GAGVSQSPRYKVAKRGQDVALRCDPISGHVSLFWYQQALGQGPEFLTYFQNEAQLDKSGLPSDRFFAERPEGSVSTLKIQRTQQEDSAVYLCASSPTGTELPYEQYFGPGTRLTVT.

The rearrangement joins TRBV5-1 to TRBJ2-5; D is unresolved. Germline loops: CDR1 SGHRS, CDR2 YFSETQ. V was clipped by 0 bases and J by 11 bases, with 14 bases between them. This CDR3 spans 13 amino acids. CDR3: CASSLETLSVQYF. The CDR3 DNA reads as TGCGCCAGCAGCTTGGAGACACTCAGTGTGCAGTACTTC.

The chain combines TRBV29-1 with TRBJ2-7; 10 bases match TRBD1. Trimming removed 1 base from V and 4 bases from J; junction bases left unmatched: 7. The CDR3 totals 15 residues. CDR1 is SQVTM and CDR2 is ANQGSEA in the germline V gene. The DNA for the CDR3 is TGCAGCGTTGAAGTTAGGGACAGGGGCTGGTACGAGCAGTACTTC. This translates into CSVEVRDRGWYEQYF.

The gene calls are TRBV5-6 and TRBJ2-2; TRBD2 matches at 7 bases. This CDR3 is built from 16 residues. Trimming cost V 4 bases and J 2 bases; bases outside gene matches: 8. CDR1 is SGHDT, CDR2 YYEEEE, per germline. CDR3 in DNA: TGTGCCAGCAGCCCGAGGAGCGGGGCCAACACCGGGGAGCTGTTTTTT. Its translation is CASSPRSGANTGELFF.

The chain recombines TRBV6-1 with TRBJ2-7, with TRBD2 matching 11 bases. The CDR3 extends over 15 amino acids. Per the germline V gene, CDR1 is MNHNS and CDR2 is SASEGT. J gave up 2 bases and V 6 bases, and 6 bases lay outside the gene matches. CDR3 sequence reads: CASSSIAGGPYEQYF. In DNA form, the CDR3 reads TGTGCCAGCAGCTCAATAGCGGGAGGGCCCTACGAGCAGTACTTC.

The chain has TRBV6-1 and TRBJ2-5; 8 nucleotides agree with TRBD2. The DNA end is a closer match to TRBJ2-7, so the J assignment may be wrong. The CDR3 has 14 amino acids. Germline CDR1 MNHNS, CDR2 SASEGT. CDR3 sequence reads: CASSDTGGAYEQYF. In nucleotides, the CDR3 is TGTGCCAGCAGTGACACCGGGGGGGCCTACGAGCAGTACTTC.

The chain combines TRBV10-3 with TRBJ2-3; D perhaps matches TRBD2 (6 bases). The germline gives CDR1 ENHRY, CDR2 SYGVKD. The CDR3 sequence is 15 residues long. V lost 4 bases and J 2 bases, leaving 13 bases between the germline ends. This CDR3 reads CAISGASGPTDTQYF. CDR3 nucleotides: TGTGCCATCAGTGGGGCCAGCGGGCCCACAGATACGCAGTATTTT.

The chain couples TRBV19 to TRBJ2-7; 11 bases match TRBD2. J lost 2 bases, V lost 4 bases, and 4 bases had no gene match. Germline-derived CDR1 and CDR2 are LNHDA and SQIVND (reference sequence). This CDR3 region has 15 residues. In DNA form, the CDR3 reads TGTGCCAGTAGTACCACTAGCGGGAGTACCTACGAGCAGTACTTC. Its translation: CASSTTSGSTYEQYF. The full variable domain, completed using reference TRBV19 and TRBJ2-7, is DGGITQSPKYLFRKEGQNVTLSCEQNLNHDAMYWYRQDPGQGLRLIYYSQIVNDFQKGDIAEGYSVSREKKESFPLTVTSAQKNPTAFYLCASSTTSGSTYEQYFGPGTRLTVT.

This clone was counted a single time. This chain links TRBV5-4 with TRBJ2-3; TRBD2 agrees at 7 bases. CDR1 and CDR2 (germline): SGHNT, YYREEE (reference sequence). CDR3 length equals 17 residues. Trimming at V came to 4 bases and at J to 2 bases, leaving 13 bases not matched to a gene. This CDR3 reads CASSPGVGRGTTDTQYF. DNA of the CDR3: TGTGCCAGCAGCCCCGGTGTTGGGCGGGGGACCACAGATACGCAGTATTTT.

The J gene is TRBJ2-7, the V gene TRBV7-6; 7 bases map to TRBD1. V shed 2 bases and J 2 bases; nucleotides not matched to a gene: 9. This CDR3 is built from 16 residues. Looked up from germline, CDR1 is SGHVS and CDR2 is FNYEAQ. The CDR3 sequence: CASSLSPKGAAYEQYF. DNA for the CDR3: TGTGCCAGCAGCTTAAGTCCCAAGGGGGCTGCCTACGAGCAGTACTTC.